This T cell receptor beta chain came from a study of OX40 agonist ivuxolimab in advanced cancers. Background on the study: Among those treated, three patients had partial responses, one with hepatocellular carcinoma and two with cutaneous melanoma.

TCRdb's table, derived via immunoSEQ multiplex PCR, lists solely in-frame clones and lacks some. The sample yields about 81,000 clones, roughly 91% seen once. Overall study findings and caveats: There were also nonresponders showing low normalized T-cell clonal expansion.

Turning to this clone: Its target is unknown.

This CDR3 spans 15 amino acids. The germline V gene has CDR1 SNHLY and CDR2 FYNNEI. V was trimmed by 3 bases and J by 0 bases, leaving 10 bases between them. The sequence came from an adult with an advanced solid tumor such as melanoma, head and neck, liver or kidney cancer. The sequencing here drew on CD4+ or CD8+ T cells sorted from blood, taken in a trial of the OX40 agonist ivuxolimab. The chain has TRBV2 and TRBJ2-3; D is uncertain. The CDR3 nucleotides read TGTGCCAGCAGTGAGGGCTGGGGAAGCACAGATACGCAGTATTTT. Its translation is CASSEGWGSTDTQYF. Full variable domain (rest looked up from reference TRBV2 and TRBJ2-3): EPEVTQTPSHQVTQMGQEVILRCVPISNHLYFYWYRQILGQKVEFLVSFYNNEISEKSEIFDDQFSVERPDGSNFTLKIRSTKLEDSAMYFCASSEGWGSTDTQYFGPGTRLTVL.